This T cell receptor beta chain comes out of a study of blood T cells in healthy people across ages. Study-wide results and caveats: Bulk PBMC profiling left naive and antigen-experienced comparisons inconclusive.

This clonotype has at least ten counts. Antigen: not known. A second PCR, run for about 6 to 12 cycles, used a sample-barcoded 5' primer plus a J-beta primer mix. MiXCR was run by TCRdb on the 5' RACE reads, yielding one entry per CDR3 protein. This sample has about 680,000 distinct CDR3 sequences, with roughly 49% found just once. The V end was cut by 1 base, the J end by 0 bases, with 11 bases between. Germline loops: CDR1 SGHKS, CDR2 YYEKEE (reference sequence). The CDR3 extends over 16 amino acids. Isolating PBMCs gave at least 6 million of these cells per sample. The sequence derives from a woman aged 55-69 years in good health. J is TRBJ2-4 and V is TRBV5-5; no firm D call. Specimen: blood. The CDR3 spells CASSLRSGEAKNIQYF. CDR3 DNA sequence: TGTGCCAGCAGCTTGAGGTCGGGCGAAGCCAAAAACATTCAGTACTTC.